The next 3 T cell receptor beta chains were all read from a single sample in a study of T-cell memory formation after mild COVID-19. TCRdb ran MiXCR on the 5' RACE reads and lists one entry per CDR3 protein. Here the sample spans hundreds of thousands of distinct CDR3 sequences, less than 20% being singletons. The source material was PBMCs or a T cell subset sorted from them (not recorded which). The receptors stem from a man aged 18-30 years who had mild COVID-19 (a few samples of this study predate the infection). Cell type and time point are not known.

This clonotype was counted a few times. The genes are TRBV18 and TRBJ1-3; D remains ambiguous. Germline-derived CDR1 and CDR2 are KGHSH and LQKENI. The CDR3 spans 17 residues. With 2 bases removed from V and 0 bases from J, the gap between germline ends came to 14 bases. The CDR3 bases are TGTGCCAGCTCACCAGTATTGGACGGGCACTCTGGAAACACCATATATTTT. This translates into CASSPVLDGHSGNTIYF.

There are a few counts of this clonotype. The chain combines TRBV7-9 with TRBJ1-4; the D is unclear. The CDR3 has 16 amino acids. Deletions cut 5 bases from V and 0 bases from J, with 13 bases between. Germline V lookup: CDR1 SEHNR, CDR2 FQNEAQ (reference sequence). The CDR3 loop is CASSARRATTNEKLFF. DNA for the CDR3: TGTGCCAGCAGCGCCCGCCGGGCTACAACTAATGAAAAACTGTTTTTT.

This clonotype appeared a few times. The V and J genes are TRBV7-9 and TRBJ2-1, with D perhaps matching TRBD1 (5 bases). Germline CDR1 is SEHNR and CDR2 is FQNEAQ (reference sequence). The V end was cut by 5 bases, the J end by 14 bases, with 16 bases between. This CDR3 has 12 residues. CDR3: CASSLRPQGEFF. The CDR3 DNA reads TGTGCCAGCAGCCTTAGACCCCAGGGTGAGTTCTTC.